The 31 T cell receptor beta chains in this list originate from one sample, sequenced in a study of molecular identifiers for immune sequencing clone quantification. One entry per CDR3 protein results from TCRdb running MiXCR on the PCR reads. The data contain more than 550,000 distinct CDR3 sequences, about 25% of them singletons. Sequencing used naive CD8+ T cells from blood, with Jurkat cell RNA spiked in. The subset: FACS-sorted CD8+CD4-CCR7+CD45RA+ naive T cells. Source of these receptors: a human donor in good health. Some libraries in this study had Jurkat cell RNA spiked in.

In its sample, this clonotype was seen many times. The chain couples TRBV6-5 to TRBJ1-6; TRBD1 aligns across 8 bases. Germline assignment: CDR1 MNHEY and CDR2 SVGAGI. The J segment lost 7 bases and the V segment lost 4 bases, leaving 6 bases of the junction unmatched. This CDR3 has 15 amino acids. The DNA of the CDR3 is TGTGCCAGCAGTTTTGCGACAGGGGCCAATTCACCCCTCCACTTT. The encoded protein is CASSFATGANSPLHF.

In its sample, this clonotype was seen a few times. This chain uses TRBV5-3 with TRBJ2-2; 7 bases line up with TRBD1. Being an ORF, TRBV5-3 has a function that is uncertain. The CDR3 loop spans 17 amino acids. Trimming took 8 bases from V and 0 from J; bases not matched to a gene: 13. The CDR3 spells CASSLVPQGANTGELFF. For the CDR3, the DNA is TGTGCCAGCAGCCTCGTTCCCCAGGGGGCGAACACCGGGGAGCTGTTTTTT.

This clonotype occurred a few times. The chain has TRBV7-9 and TRBJ2-7; 7 nucleotides match TRBD1. The CDR3 runs to 15 residues. Trimming cost V 5 bases and J 1 base; bases outside gene matches: 8. CDR1 is SEHNR, CDR2 FQNEAQ, per germline (reference sequence). CDR3 protein: CASSHPGTVSYEQYF. CDR3 bases: TGTGCCAGCAGCCATCCCGGGACAGTATCCTACGAGCAGTACTTC.

J is TRBJ1-6 and V is TRBV27; tentatively, D is TRBD1 (5 bases). Trimming pared 8 bases from V and 9 bases from J, leaving 17 bases between. Germline lookup yields CDR1 MNHEY and CDR2 SMNVEV (reference sequence). This CDR3 is 14 amino acids long. CDR3: CASRPRGGTSPLHF. In DNA, the CDR3 is TGTGCCAGCCGCCCCCGGGGGGGAACTTCACCCCTCCACTTT.

In its sample, this clonotype was seen many times. The chain links TRBV27 to TRBJ2-3; tentatively, D is TRBD1 or TRBD2 (6 bases each). CDR1 and CDR2 from the germline V gene are MNHEY and SMNVEV (reference sequence). Trimming shortened V by 7 bases and J by 12 bases, and 23 bases separated the two germline ends. The CDR3 runs 14 residues. CDR3 sequence reads: CASNPGARVTSQYF. In DNA, the CDR3 is TGTGCCAGCAATCCGGGGGCCAGAGTGACTAGTCAGTATTTT.

Many counts were recorded for this clonotype. The rearrangement joins TRBV7-6 to TRBJ2-6; 9 bases match TRBD1. Germline CDR1 SGHVS, CDR2 FNYEAQ. V shed 4 bases and J 2 bases; nucleotides not matched to a gene: 3. This CDR3 has 16 residues. The CDR3 protein is CASSSTGGAGANVLTF. The CDR3, as DNA: TGTGCCAGCAGCTCAACAGGGGGCGCTGGGGCCAACGTCCTGACTTTC.

This chain uses TRBV9 with TRBJ1-2, with D tentatively TRBD1 (6 bases). The CDR3 totals 15 residues. Germline V gene data show CDR1 as SGDLS and CDR2 as YYNGEE. V was trimmed by 4 bases and J by 6 bases, leaving 19 bases between them. CDR3 amino acids: CASSPSRPGANGYTF. The CDR3 region has the DNA TGTGCCAGCAGCCCCTCTAGACCGGGGGCGAATGGCTACACCTTC.

Notes on this clonotype: The CDR3 ends on some other residue instead of the conserved phenylalanine or tryptophan, so this is likely a read error. This rearrangement joins TRBV10-3 to TRBJ2-1; D remains unclear. Germline lookup yields CDR1 ENHRY and CDR2 SYGVKD. Trimming stripped 3 bases from V and 6 bases from J, with 3 bases between. The CDR3 loop spans 11 amino acids. The DNA for the CDR3 is TGTGCCATCAGTGATTCCAATGAGCAGTTCCTC. It specifies CAISDSNEQFL.

In its sample, this clonotype was seen once. Since a much larger clone is just one base distant, this may be a read error. CDR3 in DNA: TGTGCCAGCAGTTTACCCAGCGGGGGGGCAAATGCGCAGTTCTTC. Its translation is CASSLPSGGANAQFF. This chain uses TRBV6-2 or TRBV6-3 with TRBJ2-1; 10 nucleotides match TRBD2. CDR1 is MNHEY, CDR2 SVGEGT, per germline. The length of the CDR3 is 15 residues.

This clonotype was counted many times. The chain uses TRBV30 and TRBJ2-1; D not resolved. Looked up from germline, CDR1 is GTSNPN and CDR2 is SVGIG (reference sequence). V was trimmed by 3 bases and J by 2 bases, leaving 11 bases between them. This CDR3 is 14 amino acids long. CDR3 bases: TGTGCCTGGAGCTACGGCGGCCCCTACAATGAGCAGTTCTTC. Its protein is CAWSYGGPYNEQFF.

This clonotype was observed at least ten times. The CDR3: CASSDLRPPNTGELFF. The CDR3 DNA sequence: TGTGCCAGCAGTGACTTGAGACCGCCGAACACCGGGGAGCTGTTTTTT. The chain links TRBV6-4 to TRBJ2-2, with D unclear. Germline CDR1 MRHNA, CDR2 SNTAGT. The V and J ends lost 1 base and 0 bases respectively, with 9 bases between them. This CDR3 spans 16 amino acids.

V usage is TRBV2 and J usage is TRBJ2-7; D gene ambiguous. V was clipped by 7 bases and J by 2 bases, with 9 bases between them. Germline CDR1 reads SNHLY; CDR2 reads FYNNEI. There are 12 residues in the CDR3. The CDR3 reads CASIDATYEQYF. CDR3 in DNA: TGTGCCAGCATAGACGCGACCTACGAGCAGTACTTC.

This clonotype showed up just a few times. One end of the junction varies from germline; a read error may be responsible. The genes are TRBV9 and TRBJ1-5; D remains ambiguous. The length of the CDR3 is 15 residues. Germline CDR1 SGDLS, CDR2 YYNGEE. The DNA for the CDR3 is TGTGCCAGCGGCGTAGATGGGAGAGCTGATCAGCCCCAGCATTTT. It translates to CASGVDGRADQPQHF.

V usage is TRBV9 and J usage is TRBJ1-2, with 9 bases aligning to TRBD1. The germline CDR1 and CDR2 sequences are SGDLS and YYNGEE. The CDR3 spans 15 residues. With 4 bases clipped from V and 4 bases from J, the junction kept 8 bases outside the gene matches. The CDR3 is CASSSPGQGPYGYTF. CDR3 coding DNA: TGTGCCAGCAGCTCGCCGGGACAGGGCCCCTATGGCTACACCTTC. Full variable domain (rest looked up from reference TRBV9 and TRBJ1-2): DSGVTQTPKHLITATGQRVTLRCSPRSGDLSVYWYQQSLDQGLQFLIQYYNGEERAKGNILERFSAQQFPDLHSELNLSSLELGDSALYFCASSSPGQGPYGYTFGSGTRLTVV.

The sample holds a few counts of this clonotype. The V gene is TRBV10-1, the J gene TRBJ2-3; no clear D gene. V dropped 7 bases and J dropped 3 bases, with 14 bases sitting between them. The CDR3 totals 14 residues. Per germline, CDR1 WNHNN and CDR2 SYGVQD (reference sequence). This chain's CDR3 is CASISHRKTDTQYF. The CDR3 region has the DNA TGCGCCAGCATATCTCATCGTAAAACAGATACGCAGTATTTT.

This clonotype was seen at least ten times. Sequence at one end of the junction differs from germline and may be a read error. This CDR3 reads CASSEGYEQYF. In nucleotides, the CDR3 is TGTGCCAGCAGTGAAGGGTACGAGCAGTACTTC. The V and J genes are TRBV10-2 and TRBJ2-7; no definite D call. This CDR3 is built from 11 residues. Germline V gene lookup returns CDR1 WSHSY and CDR2 SAAADI.

There are a few counts of this clonotype. The J gene is TRBJ2-7, the V gene TRBV28, with 9 positions matching TRBD2. The germline gives CDR1 MDHEN, CDR2 SYDVKM. The CDR3 extends over 13 amino acids. The V and J ends lost 10 bases and 7 bases, in that order; junction bases with no gene match: 11. The CDR3 protein is CATLGLAGSEQYF. CDR3 in DNA: TGTGCCACCCTAGGGCTAGCGGGAAGTGAGCAGTACTTC. The entire variable domain, with the rest obtained from reference TRBV28 and TRBJ2-7, is as follows: DVKVTQSSRYLVKRTGEKVFLECVQDMDHENMFWYRQDPGLGLRLIYFSYDVKMKEKGDIPEGYSVSREKKERFSLILESASTNQTSMYLCATLGLAGSEQYFGPGTRLTVT.

This clonotype was seen a few times. The J gene is TRBJ2-3, the V gene TRBV20-1; 16 nucleotides align to TRBD2. V shed 6 bases, J shed 1 base, and the junction held 13 bases outside the gene matches. This CDR3 spans 19 amino acids. Germline CDR1 and CDR2: DFQATT and SNEGSKA (reference sequence). Here the CDR3 reads CSAPGTSGGASFGTDTQYF. CDR3 bases: TGCAGTGCCCCAGGGACTAGCGGGGGGGCCTCGTTTGGCACAGATACGCAGTATTTT.

The genes are TRBV20-1 and TRBJ2-2; 10 bases match TRBD2. The CDR3 has 16 residues. CDR1 and CDR2 from the germline V gene are DFQATT and SNEGSKA (reference sequence). J was trimmed by 7 bases and V by 1 base; bases with no gene match: 9. This chain's CDR3 is CSARVSSGSEVGELFF. In DNA form, the CDR3 reads TGCAGTGCTAGAGTGTCTAGCGGGAGCGAAGTCGGGGAGCTGTTTTTT.

The chain links TRBV15 to TRBJ2-7; 7 nucleotides line up with TRBD1. Unmatched junction bases numbered 10, after V lost 4 bases and J lost 4 bases. The CDR3 contains 15 residues. Germline V gene sequence: CDR1 LNHNV, CDR2 YYDKDF (reference sequence). The CDR3 nucleotides are TGTGCCACCAGCACTCCCCCAGGGGGACCATACGAGCAGTACTTC. Its protein is CATSTPPGGPYEQYF.

This clonotype was counted a few times. CDR3 sequence: CASSQESHMNTEAFF. CDR3 sequence (DNA): TGCGCCAGCAGCCAAGAATCACACATGAACACTGAAGCTTTCTTT. This chain uses TRBV4-1 with TRBJ1-1; no clear D gene. This CDR3 spans 15 amino acids. V lost 0 bases, J lost 0 bases, and 8 bases lay in between. In germline, CDR1 is MGHRA, CDR2 YSYEKL.

The chain recombines TRBV4-1 with TRBJ1-4, with 7 positions matching TRBD1. V was pared by 0 bases and J by 4 bases, with 5 bases of the junction left unmatched. This CDR3 comprises 16 residues. The germline CDR1 and CDR2 sequences are MGHRA and YSYEKL. The CDR3 here is CASSQDGGTDNEKLFF. CDR3 bases: TGCGCCAGCAGCCAAGATGGGGGGACAGATAATGAAAAACTGTTTTTT.

The rearrangement joins TRBV9 to TRBJ2-2; D gene ambiguous. Germline V lookup: CDR1 SGDLS, CDR2 YYNGEE. V gave up 0 bases and J gave up 4 bases, with 7 bases separating them. The CDR3 is made up of 14 amino acids. The CDR3 protein is CASSVARSTGELFF. The CDR3 bases are TGTGCCAGCAGCGTAGCTAGAAGCACCGGGGAGCTGTTTTTT.

The V gene is TRBV14, the J gene TRBJ1-2; tentatively, D is TRBD1 (5 bases). The CDR3 consists of 13 residues. Trimming removed 0 bases from V and 4 bases from J, with 6 bases in between. Germline V gene sequence: CDR1 SGHDN, CDR2 FVKESK. The CDR3 protein is CASSQEGPYGYTF. CDR3 sequence (DNA): TGTGCCAGCAGCCAAGAGGGGCCCTATGGCTACACCTTC.

With regard to this clonotype: Germline is not matched at one junction end, which may reflect a read error. V and J are TRBV4-2 and TRBJ2-7; TRBD2 matches at 7 bases. CDR1 and CDR2 (germline): LGHNA, YNFKEQ. This CDR3 is built from 18 residues. The chain's CDR3 is CAGSQEPVRGTNSYEQYF. The CDR3 DNA reads as TGTGCCGGCAGCCAAGAACCGGTCCGAGGGACTAACTCCTACGAGCAGTACTTC.

This clonotype occurred a few times. This chain links TRBV25-1 with TRBJ1-4; D remains ambiguous. Trimming took off 7 bases at V and 0 bases at J, with 15 bases between the two ends. There are 16 residues in the CDR3. Germline V gene lookup returns CDR1 MGHDK and CDR2 SYGVNS. CDR3 in DNA: TGTGCCAGCAAGGGATCTCAGGCCGCAACTAATGAAAAACTGTTTTTT. Protein product: CASKGSQAATNEKLFF.

Concerning this clonotype: Possible read error: a much larger clone is one base away. V gene TRBV6-1 combines with J gene TRBJ1-1, with a tentative D call TRBD1 (6 bases). The CDR3 runs 12 residues. The V gene lost 8 bases and the J gene lost 6 bases, with 13 bases spanning the gap. The germline gives CDR1 MNHNS, CDR2 SASEGT. Written as DNA, the CDR3 is TGTGCCAGCTACAGGGTTCAACCTGAAGCTTTCTTT. It translates to CASYRVQPEAFF.

This sequence joins TRBV19 and TRBJ1-2; TRBD1 aligns across 7 bases. CDR1 LNHDA and CDR2 SQIVND come from the germline V gene (reference sequence). The CDR3 totals 14 residues. The J segment lost 7 bases and the V segment lost 1 base, leaving 6 bases of the junction unmatched. CDR3 bases: TGTGCCAGTAGTATAGTCGGCCAGGGGGTTGGCTACACCTTC. This encodes CASSIVGQGVGYTF.

The table lists this clonotype with a few counts. V and J are TRBV11-2 and TRBJ2-1; D is possibly TRBD2 (5 bases). This CDR3 is built from 16 residues. V was shortened by 2 bases and J by 3 bases, with 14 bases between the two germline ends. CDR1 and CDR2 from the germline V gene are SGHAT and FQNNGV. CDR3 residues: CASSLSRGSHYNEQFF. CDR3 coding DNA: TGTGCCAGCAGCTTATCACGGGGATCTCACTACAATGAGCAGTTCTTC.

J is TRBJ2-7 and V is TRBV4-1; 7 nucleotides align to TRBD1. The germline V gene encodes CDR1 MGHRA and CDR2 YSYEKL. The CDR3 loop spans 15 amino acids. Germline trimming cut 3 bases from V and 5 bases from J; bases unmatched to any gene: 10. Here the CDR3 reads CASSQVQGQGNEQYF. CDR3 nucleotide sequence: TGCGCCAGCAGCCAGGTACAGGGGCAGGGAAACGAGCAGTACTTC.

This clonotype was found many times. V is TRBV15 and J is TRBJ2-1; 11 bases align to TRBD2. Germline values: CDR1 LNHNV, CDR2 YYDKDF (reference sequence). This CDR3 contains 18 residues. With V trimmed by 0 bases and J by 3 bases, 7 bases remained unmatched. The CDR3 region is CATSRDRASGRNYNEQFF. CDR3 coding DNA: TGTGCCACCAGCAGAGATCGGGCTAGCGGGAGGAACTACAATGAGCAGTTCTTC.